Listed here are 2 T cell receptor beta chains from one sample, sequenced in a study of T cells after yellow fever vaccination. MiXCR was run by TCRdb on the 5' RACE reads, yielding one entry per CDR3 protein. The sample consists of over 100,000 distinct CDR3 sequences, roughly 8.4% of them appearing once. This sample comprised CD8+ T cells sorted from PBMCs, obtained 45 days after the yellow fever booster vaccination. These receptors came from a man younger than 40 who received the YFV17D yellow fever vaccine.

This clonotype was seen at least ten times. The J gene is TRBJ2-1, the V gene TRBV7-9, with TRBD1 identical over 7 bases. CDR3 length equals 15 residues. The V gene end was trimmed by 2 bases and the J gene end by 2 bases; junction bases not matched to a gene: 3. Germline V CDR1 and CDR2: SEHNR, FQNEAQ (reference sequence). The CDR3 loop reads CASSLRGQPYNEQFF. The CDR3 bases are TGTGCCAGCAGCTTACGGGGACAGCCCTACAATGAGCAGTTCTTC.

This clonotype was counted many times. The rearrangement joins TRBV9 to TRBJ2-2; 7 bases line up with TRBD1. This CDR3 has 13 residues. V lost 5 bases, J lost 4 bases, and 2 bases stayed unmatched. CDR1 is SGDLS and CDR2 is YYNGEE in the germline V gene. The CDR3 here is CASRTGSTGELFF. In DNA, the CDR3 is TGTGCCAGCAGGACAGGGAGCACCGGGGAGCTGTTTTTT. Complete variable domain (other parts from reference TRBV9 and TRBJ2-2): DSGVTQTPKHLITATGQRVTLRCSPRSGDLSVYWYQQSLDQGLQFLIQYYNGEERAKGNILERFSAQQFPDLHSELNLSSLELGDSALYFCASRTGSTGELFFGEGSRLTVL.